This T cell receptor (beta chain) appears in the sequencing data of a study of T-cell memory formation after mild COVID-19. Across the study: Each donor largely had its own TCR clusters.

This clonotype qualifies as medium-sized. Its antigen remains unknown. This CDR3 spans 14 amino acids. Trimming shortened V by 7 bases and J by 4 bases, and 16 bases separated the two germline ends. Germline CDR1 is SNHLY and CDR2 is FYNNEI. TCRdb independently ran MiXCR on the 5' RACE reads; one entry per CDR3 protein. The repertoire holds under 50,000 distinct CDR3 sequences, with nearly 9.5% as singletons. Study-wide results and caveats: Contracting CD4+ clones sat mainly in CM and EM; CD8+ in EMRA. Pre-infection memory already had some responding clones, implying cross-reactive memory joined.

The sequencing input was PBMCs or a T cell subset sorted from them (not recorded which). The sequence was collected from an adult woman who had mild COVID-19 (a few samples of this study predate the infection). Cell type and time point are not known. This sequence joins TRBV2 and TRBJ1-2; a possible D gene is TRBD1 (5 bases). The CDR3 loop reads CASTMTASSYGYTF. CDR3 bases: TGTGCCAGCACCATGACAGCCTCGTCCTATGGCTACACCTTC.